This T cell receptor (beta chain) was sequenced in a study of T cell responses to AZD1222 COVID-19 vaccine. The table came from immunoSEQ multiplex PCR; TCRdb's copy has only in-frame clones and leaves some out. The repertoire consists of about 110,000 clones, with roughly 90% occurring once and the leading ten covering roughly 15%. Regarding the study as a whole: It was only 6 or 7 AZD1222 recipients who were seropositive at baseline.

Pooled samples include second doses given at about 4 or 12 weeks. The junction had 11 bases not matched to a gene; V was cut back by 11 bases and J by 3 bases. The CDR3 consists of 16 residues. Germline CDR1 and CDR2: WSHSY and SAAADI. Worth noting for this clone: Its target is not known.

The specimen was peripheral blood, collected 28 days after the second AZD1222 dose. This chain connects TRBV10-2 to TRBJ2-5; 14 bases map to TRBD2. The sequence derives from an adult who received the AZD1222 COVID-19 vaccine. The CDR3 loop reads CARRRGGLAGEETQYF. In DNA, the CDR3 is TGCGCCCGCCGCCGGGGGGGACTAGCGGGGGAAGAGACCCAGTACTTC.